A single sample gave rise to the 25 T cell receptor beta chains below, sequenced in a study of blood T cell repertoires in COVID-19. Clones were sequenced by immunoSEQ multiplex PCR, and TCRdb holds only the in-frame ones, with some missing. Of some 80,000 clones listed, more than 60% are singletons. Sequencing was carried out using peripheral blood. All receptors come from a woman older than 75 with active or convalescent COVID-19.

The CDR3 nucleotides are TGTGCCAGCAGCTTATGGCAGAATGAAAAACTGTTTTTT. This gives the protein CASSLWQNEKLFF. V and J are TRBV7-2 and TRBJ1-4; no clear D. The germline V gene encodes CDR1 SGHTA and CDR2 FQGNSA. This CDR3 region has 13 residues. Trimming shortened V by 2 bases and J by 5 bases, and 6 bases separated the two germline ends. The full variable domain, completed using reference TRBV7-2 and TRBJ1-4, is GAGVSQSPSNKVTEKGKDVELRCDPISGHTALYWYRQSLGQGLEFLIYFQGNSAPDKSGLPSDRFSAERTGGSVSTLTIQRTQQEDSAVYLCASSLWQNEKLFFGSGTQLSVL.

The genes are TRBV27 and TRBJ2-1; D perhaps matches TRBD2 (6 bases). Trimming took 7 bases from V and 8 from J, leaving 15 bases between them. The germline V gene has CDR1 MNHEY and CDR2 SMNVEV (reference sequence). The CDR3 consists of 13 residues. The CDR3 sequence is CASTTRGGDEQFF. In DNA form, the CDR3 reads TGTGCCAGCACAACTCGGGGAGGCGATGAGCAGTTCTTC.

J is TRBJ1-1 and V is TRBV19; D is undetermined. This CDR3 comprises 14 residues. V lost 2 bases, J lost 7 bases, and 14 bases lay in between. Germline CDR1 and CDR2: LNHDA and SQIVND (reference sequence). CDR3 region: CASSIPGLQSEAFF. Written as DNA, the CDR3 is TGTGCCAGTAGTATACCCGGACTACAGAGTGAAGCTTTCTTT.

V gene TRBV6-2 or TRBV6-3 combines with J gene TRBJ1-1; tentative D call: TRBD1 (6 bases). Germline V gene data show CDR1 as MNHEY and CDR2 as SVGEGT. Trimming pared 4 bases from V and 4 bases from J, leaving 13 bases between. The CDR3 has 14 residues. The CDR3 region has the DNA TGTGCCAGCAGTTCGTCAACAGGGATCACTGAAGCTTTCTTT. It yields the protein CASSSSTGITEAFF.

This clone appeared a single time. Being one base from a much bigger clone, this may be a read error. The same CDR3 is also encoded by other DNA sequences in this sample. This chain uses TRBV4-3 with TRBJ1-4; TRBD1 matches at 7 bases. Germline CDR1 and CDR2: LGHNA and YSLEER. The CDR3 totals 17 residues. The CDR3, as DNA: TGCGCCAGTAGCCAAGATGCCTGGGACAGAACTAATGAAAAACTGTTTTTT. Its translation: CASSQDAWDRTNEKLFF.

The chain recombines TRBV19 with TRBJ2-7, with 10 nucleotides matching TRBD1. V was pared by 8 bases and J by 2 bases, with 9 bases of the junction left unmatched. The CDR3 has 15 residues. CDR1 is LNHDA and CDR2 is SQIVND in the germline V gene (reference sequence). Here the CDR3 reads CASGPGGQGAYEQYF. The CDR3 region has the DNA TGTGCCAGTGGTCCCGGCGGACAGGGGGCCTACGAGCAGTACTTC.

The chain links TRBV7-2 to TRBJ2-1, with D unclear. CDR3 length: 15 amino acids. Trimming left V 7 bases short and J 4 bases short, with 17 bases between. Germline CDR1 is SGHTA and CDR2 is FQGNSA. The CDR3 region is CASTLTGDPYNEQFF. Here the CDR3 DNA reads TGTGCCAGCACCCTGACCGGAGACCCATACAATGAGCAGTTCTTC.

The rearrangement joins TRBV5-8 to TRBJ1-1; the match to TRBD1 covers 10 bases. This CDR3 contains 14 residues. Germline V CDR1 and CDR2: SGHTS, YDEGEE. The V segment lost 5 bases and the J segment 6 bases; nucleotides outside the gene matches: 7. Here the CDR3 DNA reads TGTGCCAGCAGTTATGACAGGGGGCTCGCTGAAGCTTTCTTT. It yields the protein CASSYDRGLAEAFF.

The rearrangement uses TRBV10-3 and TRBJ2-2, with 8 bases lining up with TRBD2. This CDR3 is built from 16 residues. The J segment lost 3 bases and the V segment lost 7 bases, leaving 10 bases of the junction unmatched. Germline CDR1 and CDR2: ENHRY and SYGVKD. CDR3 in DNA: TGTGCCATCACCGACTCCAGCGGGGGCGACACCGGGGAGCTGTTTTTT. Protein: CAITDSSGGDTGELFF.

The chain links TRBV30 to TRBJ1-2, with D perhaps matching TRBD1 (5 bases). The V gene lost 3 bases and the J gene lost 2 bases, with 13 bases spanning the gap. The germline gives CDR1 GTSNPN, CDR2 SVGIG (reference sequence). The CDR3 runs to 14 residues. CDR3 protein: CAWSPTSGNYGYTF. The CDR3 region has the DNA TGTGCCTGGAGCCCTACCTCAGGGAACTATGGCTACACCTTC.

V is TRBV14 and J is TRBJ2-1; D unclear. The V gene's germline CDR1 is SGHDN and CDR2 FVKESK. V gave up 3 bases and J gave up 6 bases, with 3 bases separating them. The CDR3 is 11 amino acids. The CDR3 region has the DNA TGTGCCAGCAGCCAGAGCAATGAGCAGTTCTTC. Its protein product is CASSQSNEQFF.

V and J are TRBV18 and TRBJ2-3; D is undetermined. Trimming left V 3 bases short and J 3 bases short, with 4 bases between. The germline V gene has CDR1 KGHSH and CDR2 LQKENI. This CDR3 is built from 12 residues. DNA of the CDR3: TGTGCCAGCTCACCTCAGACAGATACGCAGTATTTT. Encoded protein: CASSPQTDTQYF.

This clone was recorded a few times. The chain joins TRBV19 to TRBJ1-5; 10 nucleotides align to TRBD1. Unmatched junction bases numbered 8, after V lost 4 bases and J lost 5 bases. The CDR3 runs to 16 residues. From germline, CDR1 is LNHDA and CDR2 SQIVND (reference sequence). The CDR3 here is CASSTPGQGWDQPQHF. The CDR3 DNA reads TGTGCCAGTAGTACCCCGGGACAGGGGTGGGATCAGCCCCAGCATTTT. Full variable domain (remainder filled in from reference TRBV19 and TRBJ1-5): DGGITQSPKYLFRKEGQNVTLSCEQNLNHDAMYWYRQDPGQGLRLIYYSQIVNDFQKGDIAEGYSVSREKKESFPLTVTSAQKNPTAFYLCASSTPGQGWDQPQHFGDGTRLSIL.

This clone has just a few counts. This chain uses TRBV6-5 with TRBJ1-2; D gene ambiguous. The CDR3 totals 12 residues. V dropped 8 bases and J dropped 2 bases, with 9 bases sitting between them. The germline gives CDR1 MNHEY, CDR2 SVGAGI. CDR3 sequence reads: CASSHSNYGYTF. As DNA, the CDR3 is TGTGCCAGCTCCCACAGCAACTATGGCTACACCTTC.

This rearrangement joins TRBV6-4 to TRBJ2-1, with no clear D. The germline gives CDR1 MRHNA, CDR2 SNTAGT. The CDR3 length is 13 residues. V was shortened by 2 bases and J by 8 bases, with 10 bases between the two germline ends. This CDR3 is CASSDGRVDEQFF. DNA for the CDR3: TGTGCCAGCAGTGACGGCCGGGTCGATGAGCAGTTCTTC.

This clone was counted once. The chain combines TRBV4-1 with TRBJ1-5, with 10 bases that match TRBD1. In germline, CDR1 is MGHRA, CDR2 YSYEKL. V was pared by 1 base and J by 6 bases, with 3 bases of the junction left unmatched. CDR3 size: 15 residues. The CDR3 sequence is CASSQAWDRGQPQHF. Written as DNA, the CDR3 is TGCGCCAGCAGCCAAGCCTGGGACAGGGGTCAGCCCCAGCATTTT.

This rearrangement joins TRBV6-5 to TRBJ2-2; D might be TRBD1 (6 bases). This CDR3 comprises 14 residues. The V gene lost 8 bases and the J gene lost 3 bases, with 13 bases spanning the gap. CDR1 and CDR2 from the germline V gene are MNHEY and SVGAGI. The CDR3 is CASDRPVDTGELFF. CDR3 nucleotides: TGTGCCAGCGACAGGCCCGTTGACACCGGGGAGCTGTTTTTT.

The rearrangement joins TRBV24-1 to TRBJ2-2; D may be TRBD1 (6 bases). Germline CDR1 reads KGHDR; CDR2 reads SFDVKD. V lost 1 base to trimming and J lost 6 bases, with 11 bases between them. CDR3 length: 15 amino acids. Here the CDR3 reads CATSDFRTAPGELFF. In nucleotides, the CDR3 is TGTGCCACCAGTGATTTCCGGACAGCCCCCGGGGAGCTGTTTTTT.

In this sample, this clone turned up a few times. CDR3 loop: CASSMGLAGYTF. The CDR3 nucleotides are TGTGCCAGCAGCATGGGACTTGCTGGCTACACCTTC. The J gene is TRBJ1-2, the V gene TRBV5-4, with D perhaps matching TRBD1 (5 bases). CDR1 and CDR2 (germline): SGHNT, YYREEE (reference sequence). Trimming took off 4 bases at V and 7 bases at J, with 11 bases between the two ends. This CDR3 region has 12 residues. Combining the CDR3 with reference TRBV5-4 and TRBJ1-2 gives the whole variable domain ETGVTQSPTHLIKTRGQQVTLRCSSQSGHNTVSWYQQALGQGPQFIFQYYREEENGRGNFPPRFSGLQFPNYSSELNVNALELDDSALYLCASSMGLAGYTFGSGTRLTVV.

This clone came up a few times. The chain combines TRBV29-1 with TRBJ1-1; D is uncertain. The CDR3 consists of 14 residues. Germline V gene data show CDR1 as SQVTM and CDR2 as ANQGSEA. Trimming took off 0 bases at V and 5 bases at J, with 13 bases between the two ends. The CDR3, as DNA: TGCAGCGTTGAAGAAGAGCCCACTACAACTGAAGCTTTCTTT. It encodes CSVEEEPTTTEAFF.

V gene TRBV28 combines with J gene TRBJ1-4; perhaps TRBD1 as D (6 bases). From germline, CDR1 is MDHEN and CDR2 SYDVKM. The CDR3 runs 17 residues. V lost 4 bases to trimming and J lost 6 bases, with 21 bases between them. CDR3 in amino acids: CASSSIYGGQGDEKLFF. The CDR3, as DNA: TGTGCCAGCAGTTCAATTTACGGGGGGCAGGGTGATGAAAAACTGTTTTTT.

In its sample, this clone was seen a few times. The chain is built from TRBV7-8 and TRBJ1-2; TRBD1 matches at 9 bases. The CDR3 is made up of 14 amino acids. Germline CDR1 SGHVS, CDR2 FQNEAQ. Trimming at V came to 4 bases and at J to 4 bases, leaving 4 bases not matched to a gene. DNA of the CDR3: TGTGCCAGCAGCTACCGGGACAGGGCCTATGGCTACACCTTC. Encoded protein: CASSYRDRAYGYTF.

The chain links TRBV6-2 or TRBV6-3 to TRBJ2-5; 8 bases align to TRBD2. The CDR3 has 16 residues. Germline V gene lookup returns CDR1 MNHEY and CDR2 SVGEGT. With 4 bases clipped from V and 1 base from J, the junction kept 8 bases outside the gene matches. This chain's CDR3 is CASSSPYRGGQETQYF. In nucleotides, the CDR3 is TGTGCCAGCAGTTCACCCTACCGGGGGGGCCAAGAGACCCAGTACTTC.

The rearrangement links TRBV5-1 to TRBJ1-2, with 7 positions matching TRBD1. Germline CDR1 reads SGHRS; CDR2 reads YFSETQ. This CDR3 spans 14 amino acids. V lost 4 bases, J lost 5 bases, and 8 bases stayed unmatched. DNA of the CDR3: TGCGCCAGCAGCAAAGACAGGGTGTGGTATGGCTACACCTTC. This gives the protein CASSKDRVWYGYTF.

This clone came up once. The chain carries TRBV9 and TRBJ1-1, with D uncertain. There are 14 residues in the CDR3. Between the trimmed V and J ends, which lost 0 bases and 1 base, there was a span of 7 bases. Germline values: CDR1 SGDLS, CDR2 YYNGEE. As DNA, the CDR3 is TGTGCCAGCAGCGTAGTAGTTGGGAACACTGAAGCTTTCTTT. Protein product: CASSVVVGNTEAFF.